Listed here are 25 T cell receptor beta chains from one sample, sequenced in a study of graft-versus-host responses after intestinal transplantation. The data were produced by immunoSEQ multiplex PCR, yet TCRdb's version contains in-frame clones alone and is incomplete. The sample consists of approximately 7,000 clones, about two thirds of them appearing once. Processing of graft tissue released intraepithelial and lamina propria lymphocytes. Source: ileum tissue, taken roughly 50 days after transplant. The receptors shown here come from a human patient who received an intestinal transplant, so some T cells may come from the graft donor.

V usage is TRBV6-1 and J usage is TRBJ2-7; no clear D. The CDR3 extends over 15 amino acids. Between the trimmed V and J ends, which lost 1 base and 3 bases, there was a span of 13 bases. The germline V gene encodes CDR1 MNHNS and CDR2 SASEGT. The CDR3 sequence is CASSEGTNPYYEQYV. CDR3 nucleotide sequence: TGTGCCAGCAGTGAAGGCACAAACCCTTACTACGAGCAGTACGTC.

V is TRBV12-2 and J is TRBJ1-2; the listed D gene, TRBD1, was not tested against the DNA. TRBV12-2 is a pseudogene. CDR3 size: 15 residues. The CDR3 nucleotides are TGTGCAAGTCGCCATCCTCAGGGGGCCATCTATGGCTACACCTTC. Encoded protein: CASRHPQGAIYGYTF.

The chain carries TRBV6-5 and TRBJ2-5; TRBD2 matches at 7 bases. Germline CDR1 MNHEY, CDR2 SVGAGI. This CDR3 contains 15 residues. Trimming cost V 0 bases and J 5 bases; bases outside gene matches: 6. CDR3 sequence: CASSYSGGVEETQYF. CDR3 DNA: TGTGCCAGCAGTTACTCGGGGGGGGTCGAGGAGACCCAGTACTTC.

This clone is termed medium-sized. The chain employs TRBV28 and TRBJ2-5, with D maybe TRBD1 (6 bases). This CDR3 is built from 14 residues. The germline V and J ends were trimmed by 3 bases and 6 bases, with 14 bases remaining between them. Germline V gene lookup returns CDR1 MDHEN and CDR2 SYDVKM. The CDR3 protein is CASSFLGALKTQYF. The DNA for the CDR3 is TGTGCCAGCAGTTTTTTGGGGGCGCTGAAGACCCAGTACTTC.

The chain has TRBV28 and TRBJ1-2; TRBD1 might be the D (6 bases). The V end was cut by 3 bases, the J end by 2 bases, with 10 bases between. This CDR3 spans 14 amino acids. Germline CDR1 is MDHEN and CDR2 is SYDVKM. CDR3 DNA sequence: TGTGCCAGCAGTTTTCCAGGGACAAACTATGGCTACACCTTC. It specifies CASSFPGTNYGYTF.

The chain has TRBV2 and TRBJ2-3; 8 bases line up with TRBD1. There are 14 residues in the CDR3. The V gene end was trimmed by 6 bases and the J gene end by 4 bases; junction bases not matched to a gene: 6. Germline lookup yields CDR1 SNHLY and CDR2 FYNNEI. CDR3 amino acids: CASRDREGADTQYF. The CDR3 nucleotides read TGTGCCAGCAGGGACAGGGAAGGTGCAGATACGCAGTATTTT.

The chain uses TRBV7-6 and TRBJ2-1; TRBD1 is a possible D gene (6 bases). V lost 3 bases and J lost 2, with 17 bases in between. The CDR3 contains 17 residues. Germline-derived CDR1 and CDR2 are SGHVS and FNYEAQ. The CDR3 coding sequence is TGTGCCAGCAGCTTCCAAGCTGAGGGACACACCTACAATGAGCAGTTCTTC. Translated, it gives CASSFQAEGHTYNEQFF. Using reference TRBV7-6 and TRBJ2-1 for the parts outside the CDR3, the full variable domain is GAGVSQSPRYKVTKRGQDVALRCDPISGHVSLYWYRQALGQGPEFLTYFNYEAQQDKSGLPNDRFSAERPEGSISTLTIQRTEQRDSAMYRCASSFQAEGHTYNEQFFGPGTRLTVL.

This clone was counted a single time. The V and J genes are TRBV18 and TRBJ1-2; 8 nucleotides align to TRBD1. The V gene end was trimmed by 3 bases and the J gene end by 10 bases; junction bases not matched to a gene: 10. Germline V gene lookup returns CDR1 KGHSH and CDR2 LQKENI. CDR3 size: 14 residues. As DNA, the CDR3 is TGTGCCAGCTCACCCTCGGAGACAGGGGAGCACTACACCTTC. The encoded protein is CASSPSETGEHYTF.

The chain couples TRBV6-5 to TRBJ1-2; D may be TRBD1 (5 bases). The CDR3 consists of 16 residues. V was clipped by 0 bases and J by 4 bases, with 15 bases between them. The germline V gene has CDR1 MNHEY and CDR2 SVGAGI. The CDR3 reads CASSYSRAGVGYGYTF. The CDR3 DNA reads TGTGCCAGCAGTTACTCGAGGGCGGGGGTAGGCTATGGCTACACCTTC.

The genes are TRBV19 and TRBJ2-2, with D perhaps TRBD1 (6 bases). Germline CDR1 LNHDA, CDR2 SQIVND (reference sequence). The CDR3 runs to 13 residues. Trimming removed 8 bases from V and 5 bases from J, with 12 bases in between. For the CDR3, the DNA is TGTGCCAGTGACAGGTCGGGGACCGGGGAGCTGTTTTTT. Translated, it gives CASDRSGTGELFF.

This clone was seen only a few times. The chain couples TRBV18 to TRBJ2-3; 7 bases are a match to TRBD2. The CDR3 consists of 15 residues. V lost 6 bases to trimming and J lost 5 bases; unmatched junction nucleotides: 11. Germline V gives CDR1 KGHSH, CDR2 LQKENI. CDR3 DNA sequence: TGTGCCAGCTCCCCTCTAGCCGGGGGGAGAGATACGCAGTATTTT. Translation: CASSPLAGGRDTQYF.

This sequence joins TRBV7-9 and TRBJ1-1, with a weak D call TRBD1 (6 bases). There are 14 residues in the CDR3. Between the trimmed V and J ends, which lost 5 bases and 4 bases, there was a span of 14 bases. Germline V gene sequence: CDR1 SEHNR, CDR2 FQNEAQ (reference sequence). The DNA for the CDR3 is TGTGCCAGCAGCCTTCCAGGGGATGGCACTGAAGCTTTCTTT. The encoded protein is CASSLPGDGTEAFF.

The V and J genes are TRBV19 and TRBJ1-2; 8 bases are a match to TRBD1. Germline CDR1 and CDR2: LNHDA and SQIVND (reference sequence). The V segment lost 6 bases and the J segment 6 bases; nucleotides outside the gene matches: 9. This CDR3 region has 14 residues. DNA of the CDR3: TGTGCCAGTAGCTTTACAGGGGGAACTGATGGCTACACCTTC. It specifies CASSFTGGTDGYTF. The full variable domain, in which reference TRBV19 and TRBJ1-2 provide the parts outside the CDR3, is DGGITQSPKYLFRKEGQNVTLSCEQNLNHDAMYWYRQDPGQGLRLIYYSQIVNDFQKGDIAEGYSVSREKKESFPLTVTSAQKNPTAFYLCASSFTGGTDGYTFGSGTRLTVV.

This clone was recorded a few times. V is TRBV27 and J is TRBJ1-4, with D tentatively TRBD1 (6 bases). The germline V gene encodes CDR1 MNHEY and CDR2 SMNVEV (reference sequence). The CDR3 spans 13 residues. V was clipped by 6 bases and J by 7 bases, with 12 bases between them. CDR3 sequence (DNA): TGTGCCAGCAGGGAAACAGGGAGTGAAAAACTGTTTTTT. Protein product: CASRETGSEKLFF.

V is TRBV4-1 and J is TRBJ2-3; 7 nucleotides match TRBD1. The CDR3 consists of 17 residues. The trim removed 5 bases at V and 2 bases at J, leaving 13 bases unmatched. Germline CDR1 MGHRA, CDR2 YSYEKL. CDR3 amino acids: CASSYPSGTENTDTQYF. The CDR3 nucleotides read TGCGCCAGCAGCTATCCTTCCGGGACAGAAAACACAGATACGCAGTATTTT.

The chain is built from TRBV5-1 and TRBJ2-2, with TRBD1 matching over 7 bases. With V trimmed by 3 bases and J by 3 bases, 2 bases remained unmatched. CDR1 is SGHRS and CDR2 is YFSETQ in the germline V gene. The CDR3 sequence is 14 residues long. CDR3 region: CASSYRGDTGELFF. In nucleotides, the CDR3 is TGCGCCAGCAGCTACAGGGGCGACACCGGGGAGCTGTTTTTT.

The V call is TRBV19, the J call TRBJ1-1, with a possible D match to TRBD1 (6 bases). The CDR3 has 17 amino acids. The V end lost 8 bases, the J end lost 3 bases, and 25 bases lay between the germline ends. Germline-derived CDR1 and CDR2 are LNHDA and SQIVND (reference sequence). CDR3 amino acids: CASGAVFPRGMDTEAFF. CDR3 in DNA: TGTGCCAGTGGGGCCGTCTTTCCTAGGGGGATGGACACTGAAGCTTTCTTT. The full variable domain, in which reference TRBV19 and TRBJ1-1 provide the parts outside the CDR3, is DGGITQSPKYLFRKEGQNVTLSCEQNLNHDAMYWYRQDPGQGLRLIYYSQIVNDFQKGDIAEGYSVSREKKESFPLTVTSAQKNPTAFYLCASGAVFPRGMDTEAFFGQGTRLTVV.

J is TRBJ2-3 and V is TRBV27; 9 bases fit TRBD2. Per germline, CDR1 MNHEY and CDR2 SMNVEV (reference sequence). CDR3 length: 16 residues. Unmatched junction bases numbered 9, after V lost 5 bases and J lost 3 bases. CDR3 protein: CASSPSIAGATDTQYF. CDR3 bases: TGTGCCAGCAGTCCGTCGATAGCGGGGGCTACAGATACGCAGTATTTT.

The rearrangement links TRBV23-1 to TRBJ1-4, with D unclear. TRBV23-1 belongs to the ORF category, with a function that is uncertain. The CDR3 sequence is 11 residues long. Trimming took 2 bases from V and 7 from J, leaving 2 bases between them. CDR3 DNA: TGCGCCAGCAGTCAACGTGAAAAACTGTTTTTT. This encodes CASSQREKLFF.

The chain couples TRBV11-2 to TRBJ2-3, with 12 bases fitting TRBD1. Germline lookup yields CDR1 SGHAT and CDR2 FQNNGV. With V trimmed by 2 bases and J by 5 bases, 5 bases remained unmatched. The CDR3 sequence is 16 residues long. CDR3 nucleotide sequence: TGTGCCAGCAGCTTACCGGGACAGGGGGCAGAAGATACGCAGTATTTT. It is translated as CASSLPGQGAEDTQYF.

The chain links TRBV7-6 to TRBJ1-4; 10 bases are shared with TRBD1. Trimming cost V 4 bases and J 6 bases; bases outside gene matches: 5. The CDR3 sequence is 15 residues long. The V gene's germline CDR1 is SGHVS and CDR2 FNYEAQ. The CDR3 DNA follows: TGTGCCAGCAGCTCATCGGGACAGGGGTATGAAAAACTGTTTTTT. Translation gives CASSSSGQGYEKLFF.

The chain links TRBV20-1 to TRBJ1-2, with 8 bases fitting TRBD1. This CDR3 region has 11 residues. V was pared by 6 bases and J by 7 bases, with 4 bases of the junction left unmatched. Germline V lookup: CDR1 DFQATT, CDR2 SNEGSKA (reference sequence). As DNA, the CDR3 is TGCAGTGCCGACAGGGGCCGTGGCTACACCTTC. Translation: CSADRGRGYTF.

V gene TRBV6-6 combines with J gene TRBJ1-5; D gene unclear. The CDR3 runs to 16 residues. Trimming removed 2 bases from V and 0 bases from J, with 11 bases in between. The germline CDR1 and CDR2 sequences are MNHNY and SVGAGI (reference sequence). CDR3 loop: CASSYLGINSNQPQHF. In DNA form, the CDR3 reads TGTGCCAGCAGTTACCTCGGTATCAATAGCAATCAGCCCCAGCATTTT.

The DNA for the CDR3 is TGTGCCAGCAGCTTAGAATCCGGGTTGCATGGCTACACCTTC. It yields the protein CASSLESGLHGYTF. The chain uses TRBV7-9 and TRBJ1-2; D unresolved. The ends were cut back, 1 base at V and 6 bases at J, with 12 bases in the middle. The germline CDR1 and CDR2 sequences are SEHNR and FQNEAQ (reference sequence). This CDR3 is built from 14 residues.

V is TRBV10-3 and J is TRBJ2-2; 10 nucleotides align to TRBD2. The J segment lost 5 bases and the V segment lost 4 bases, leaving 10 bases of the junction unmatched. The CDR3 loop spans 17 amino acids. CDR1 ENHRY and CDR2 SYGVKD come from the germline V gene. The CDR3 DNA follows: TGTGCCATCAGTGGTGGTAGCGGGGGGCCCGGGACCGGGGAGCTGTTTTTT. Protein sequence: CAISGGSGGPGTGELFF.